The 26 T cell receptor beta chains given below trace back to one sample, sequenced in a study of T cells in tumors after PD-1 blockade. TCRdb keeps only in-frame clones here, not all; method: immunoSEQ multiplex PCR. Among around 25,000 clones listed, about 82% were seen once. Material: PBMCs, obtained after anti-PD-1 treatment. The source of these receptors is a human donor with basal cell carcinoma.

The chain combines TRBV2 with TRBJ1-1; D remains unclear. CDR1 SNHLY and CDR2 FYNNEI come from the germline V gene. V lost 4 bases and J 1 base, leaving 13 bases between the germline ends. CDR3 length: 15 residues. DNA for the CDR3: TGTGCCAGCAGTGGCCTCTGGACGGGGAACACTGAAGCTTTCTTT. Encoded protein: CASSGLWTGNTEAFF.

The rearrangement uses TRBV3-1 (or the pseudogene TRBV3-2) and TRBJ2-1, with D uncertain. Deletions cut 0 bases from V and 1 base from J, with 13 bases between. This CDR3 region has 17 residues. The germline V gene encodes CDR1 LGHDT and CDR2 YNNKEL (reference sequence). The CDR3 is CASSQDPSPSSYNEQFF. CDR3 bases: TGTGCCAGCAGCCAAGATCCTAGTCCGAGTTCCTACAATGAGCAGTTCTTC.

The V gene is TRBV2, the J gene TRBJ1-6, with TRBD1 matching 9 bases. CDR3 length: 16 amino acids. Germline CDR1 and CDR2: SNHLY and FYNNEI. The junction had 12 bases not matched to a gene; V was cut back by 7 bases and J by 8 bases. Written as DNA, the CDR3 is TGTGCCAGCACACCTAGGGGGACAGGGAGGGATTCACCCCTCCACTTT. This translates into CASTPRGTGRDSPLHF. The entire variable domain, with the rest obtained from reference TRBV2 and TRBJ1-6, is as follows: EPEVTQTPSHQVTQMGQEVILRCVPISNHLYFYWYRQILGQKVEFLVSFYNNEISEKSEIFDDQFSVERPDGSNFTLKIRSTKLEDSAMYFCASTPRGTGRDSPLHFGNGTRLTVT.

This chain links TRBV7-9 with TRBJ2-3, with D possibly TRBD1 on 6 matching bases. This CDR3 spans 15 amino acids. With 4 bases removed from V and 3 bases from J, the gap between germline ends came to 14 bases. Germline CDR1 SEHNR, CDR2 FQNEAQ (reference sequence). The CDR3 DNA is TGTGCCAGCAGCTCCCAAGGACAGAGAACAGATACGCAGTATTTT. It encodes CASSSQGQRTDTQYF.

The rearrangement uses TRBV7-2 and TRBJ2-5; 8 bases align to TRBD2. This CDR3 spans 15 amino acids. Trimming removed 5 bases from V and 9 bases from J; junction bases left unmatched: 14. In germline, CDR1 is SGHTA, CDR2 FQGNSA. The CDR3: CASSLEREPRVPQYF. DNA for the CDR3: TGTGCCAGCAGCCTGGAGCGGGAGCCCAGAGTTCCCCAGTACTTC.

This clone was picked up one time. The rearrangement joins TRBV30 to TRBJ1-1, with D hard to call. CDR1 is GTSNPN, CDR2 SVGIG, per germline (reference sequence). This CDR3 is built from 11 residues. V dropped 0 bases and J dropped 11 bases, with 10 bases sitting between them. As DNA, the CDR3 is TGTGCCTGGAGTGTGACTTCACCGGCTTTCTTT. Encoded protein: CAWSVTSPAFF.

The CDR3 DNA reads as TGTGCCAGCTCACCAGGGATGGGCCGGCTCACAGATACGCAGTATTTT. This translates into CASSPGMGRLTDTQYF. The chain carries TRBV18 and TRBJ2-3, with no clear D. CDR3 length: 16 residues. Germline CDR1 and CDR2: KGHSH and LQKENI. With 2 bases removed from V and 2 bases from J, the gap between germline ends came to 14 bases.

The CDR3 reads CASSVSVVAGGVDTQYF. CDR3 bases: TGTGCCAGCAGCGTCTCAGTTGTAGCGGGGGGAGTAGATACGCAGTATTTT. V and J are TRBV9 and TRBJ2-3, with 10 nucleotides matching TRBD2. Germline V gene lookup returns CDR1 SGDLS and CDR2 YYNGEE. V shed 2 bases, J shed 5 bases, and the junction held 11 bases outside the gene matches. The CDR3 is made up of 17 amino acids.

The CDR3 spells CASRLGWSSYNEQFF. Written as DNA, the CDR3 is TGTGCCAGCAGACTGGGGTGGAGCTCCTACAATGAGCAGTTCTTC. V gene TRBV3-1 (or the pseudogene TRBV3-2) combines with J gene TRBJ2-1; D unresolved. V was pared by 6 bases and J by 0 bases, with 12 bases between. This CDR3 comprises 15 residues. CDR1 and CDR2 (germline): LGHDT, YNNKEL (reference sequence).

The chain uses TRBV2 and TRBJ2-2; D possibly corresponds to TRBD2 (5 bases). The V end was cut by 3 bases, the J end by 3 bases, with 17 bases between. Germline CDR1 and CDR2: SNHLY and FYNNEI. The CDR3 totals 17 residues. The CDR3 region is CASSETREGRDTGELFF. In DNA form, the CDR3 reads TGTGCCAGCAGTGAGACGAGAGAGGGAAGGGACACCGGGGAGCTGTTTTTT.

This clone was seen once. This chain joins TRBV7-9 and TRBJ2-1; D is unresolved. The CDR3 runs to 15 residues. Trimming removed 3 bases at V and 0 bases at J, with 9 bases between. Germline V gene data show CDR1 as SEHNR and CDR2 as FQNEAQ (reference sequence). This CDR3 reads CASSLSHSSYNEQFF. The DNA for the CDR3 is TGTGCCAGCAGCTTGTCTCACAGCTCCTACAATGAGCAGTTCTTC.

The J gene is TRBJ2-5, the V gene TRBV2; D not resolved. The CDR3 spans 11 residues. V was pared by 6 bases and J by 10 bases, with 12 bases between. Germline CDR1 SNHLY, CDR2 FYNNEI. CDR3 loop: CASSVDRHQYF. The CDR3, as DNA: TGTGCCAGCAGCGTGGACCGACACCAGTACTTC.

The chain carries TRBV3-1 (or the pseudogene TRBV3-2) and TRBJ2-5; D perhaps matches TRBD1 (7 bases). This CDR3 comprises 15 residues. Germline assignment: CDR1 LGHDT and CDR2 YNNKEL (reference sequence). Trimming took 4 bases from V and 8 from J, leaving 20 bases between them. The CDR3 is CASSPQWRDSKTQYF. In DNA form, the CDR3 reads TGTGCCAGCAGCCCGCAATGGAGGGACAGCAAAACCCAGTACTTC.

The chain links TRBV7-2 to TRBJ2-1; D call uncertain. The CDR3 is 14 residues long. Trimming cost V 3 bases and J 3 bases, with 9 bases left between them. The germline V gene has CDR1 SGHTA and CDR2 FQGNSA. The CDR3, as DNA: TGTGCCAGCAGCTTTCGACCGGGCTACAATGAGCAGTTCTTC. It is translated as CASSFRPGYNEQFF.

The chain uses TRBV7-9 and TRBJ2-3, with 10 bases fitting TRBD2. Germline V gives CDR1 SEHNR, CDR2 FQNEAQ (reference sequence). The V and J ends lost 5 bases and 4 bases, in that order; junction bases with no gene match: 12. This CDR3 is 17 amino acids long. This CDR3 is CASSPLGWSGGADTQYF. The CDR3 nucleotides are TGTGCCAGCAGCCCCCTCGGATGGAGCGGGGGGGCAGATACGCAGTATTTT.

The table lists this clone with a few counts. The chain recombines TRBV4-2 with TRBJ2-6, with 8 nucleotides matching TRBD1. This CDR3 comprises 18 residues. The germline gives CDR1 LGHNA, CDR2 YNFKEQ. Trimming cost V 0 bases and J 2 bases; bases outside gene matches: 6. CDR3 loop: CASSQDGAGGAGANVLTF. CDR3 coding DNA: TGTGCCAGCAGCCAAGATGGGGCAGGGGGCGCTGGGGCCAACGTCCTGACTTTC.

The chain employs TRBV18 and TRBJ1-3; 8 bases align to TRBD1. The germline CDR1 and CDR2 sequences are KGHSH and LQKENI. Trimming removed 4 bases from V and 1 base from J; junction bases left unmatched: 6. The CDR3 is 16 amino acids. The CDR3 bases are TGTGCCAGCTCACGCGCGACAGGGGTTTCTGGAAACACCATATATTTT. Protein: CASSRATGVSGNTIYF.

The CDR3 sequence: CASSQEGGAKNIQYF. For the CDR3, the DNA is TGCGCCAGCAGCCAAGAGGGCGGCGCCAAAAACATTCAGTACTTC. V usage is TRBV4-1 and J usage is TRBJ2-4; D gene uncertain. CDR3 size: 15 residues. In germline, CDR1 is MGHRA, CDR2 YSYEKL. V lost 0 bases and J lost 1, with 7 bases in between.

This clone was recorded once. The chain is built from TRBV19 and TRBJ1-1, with 7 bases aligning to TRBD1. Germline loops: CDR1 LNHDA, CDR2 SQIVND (reference sequence). The CDR3 totals 14 residues. V trimming: 4 bases; J trimming: 4 bases; junction bases outside the gene matches: 6. CDR3 residues: CASSTYSGGTEAFF. The CDR3 DNA reads TGTGCCAGTAGTACCTACTCAGGGGGCACTGAAGCTTTCTTT.

The chain uses TRBV4-2 and TRBJ2-3; 12 bases are a match to TRBD2. The V and J ends lost 0 bases and 7 bases, in that order; junction bases with no gene match: 8. CDR1 is LGHNA and CDR2 is YNFKEQ in the germline V gene. The CDR3 contains 17 residues. CDR3 protein: CASSQDKASGGANTQYF. DNA of the CDR3: TGTGCCAGCAGCCAAGATAAGGCTAGCGGGGGGGCGAATACGCAGTATTTT.

The CDR3 region has the DNA TGTGCCAGCAGCTTAGGGACGGGTAGCAATCAGCCCCAGCATTTT. Translating it yields CASSLGTGSNQPQHF. The rearrangement links TRBV7-6 to TRBJ1-5; D gene ambiguous. Germline V lookup: CDR1 SGHVS, CDR2 FNYEAQ. This CDR3 is 15 amino acids long. V was cut by 1 base and J by 0 bases, with 7 bases left in between.

This sequence joins TRBV6-5 and TRBJ1-2, with TRBD1 as a possible D gene (6 bases). The CDR3 loop spans 16 amino acids. V gave up 0 bases and J gave up 0 bases, with 11 bases separating them. Germline V CDR1 and CDR2: MNHEY, SVGAGI. Here the CDR3 DNA reads TGTGCCAGCAGTTACTCAAGGACAGCTTCTAACTATGGCTACACCTTC. It translates to CASSYSRTASNYGYTF.

V gene TRBV5-1 combines with J gene TRBJ2-2, with 10 bases aligning to TRBD2. Per the germline V gene, CDR1 is SGHRS and CDR2 is YFSETQ. The CDR3 has 17 amino acids. The V gene end was trimmed by 0 bases and the J gene end by 2 bases; junction bases not matched to a gene: 4. For the CDR3, the DNA is TGCGCCAGCAGCTTGGGGCTAGCGGGGGTTAACACCGGGGAGCTGTTTTTT. It yields the protein CASSLGLAGVNTGELFF.

CDR3 in amino acids: CASSQKQGFQETQYF. The DNA of the CDR3 is TGTGCCAGCAGCCAAAAACAGGGGTTTCAAGAGACCCAGTACTTC. V usage is TRBV5-4 and J usage is TRBJ2-5; 7 nucleotides agree with TRBD1. CDR3 length: 15 residues. CDR1 SGHNT and CDR2 YYREEE come from the germline V gene (reference sequence). V shed 4 bases, J shed 2 bases, and the junction held 8 bases outside the gene matches.

The genes are TRBV27 and TRBJ2-7; 13 bases line up with TRBD2. This CDR3 spans 15 amino acids. The junction had 4 bases not matched to a gene; V was cut back by 6 bases and J by 2 bases. Looked up from germline, CDR1 is MNHEY and CDR2 is SMNVEV (reference sequence). CDR3 residues: CASRVGTSGTYEQYF. The CDR3, as DNA: TGTGCCAGCAGGGTTGGGACTAGCGGGACCTACGAGCAGTACTTC.

The chain has TRBV6-4 and TRBJ2-1, with D unclear. Germline V gene sequence: CDR1 MRHNA, CDR2 SNTAGT. V lost 5 bases to trimming and J lost 1 base, with 6 bases between them. There are 13 residues in the CDR3. The CDR3 protein is CASSLSSYNEQFF. For the CDR3, the DNA is TGTGCCAGCAGTTTGAGTTCCTACAATGAGCAGTTCTTC.